This T cell receptor (beta chain) stems from a study of radiation and T cells in renal cell carcinoma (dated by TCRdb to the early 2020s). Context from the whole study: The samples were drawn from a clinical trial, where primary renal cell carcinomas were treated with 15 Gy of stereotactic body radiation therapy and then removed by nephrectomy 4 weeks afterward. A total of 50 to 60 samples underwent TCR beta sequencing, made up of approximately 26 tumors and about 27 peripheral blood samples. Across all 55 or so samples, several million unique CDR3 nucleotide sequences encoding around 2.8 million unique CDR3 amino acid sequences were identified. General findings and caveats noted by the study authors: Dynamics of the blood repertoire were not tracked past 4 weeks after treatment. An increase in top tumor clonotypes in blood was observed from baseline to 2 weeks post-radiation, followed by contraction by 4 weeks, which was taken to suggest transient expansion of tumor-resident clones. Effects of radiation dose or scheduling on the TCR repertoire could not be addressed with the single-armed trial design. Because pretreatment tumor biopsies were not available, the baseline intratumoral presence of clonotypes could not be determined.

A note on this clone: The antigen it binds to is not known. No quality values exist for individual bases; no much larger clone is one base distant.

Following the manufacturer's recommendations, the immunoSEQ kit was used to generate TCR beta libraries from genomic DNA. For library preparation, a first multiplex PCR was performed with proprietary primers, followed by a second PCR in which unique barcodes were added, and bead cleanups were performed after each round. Each sample batch included a kit-provided positive control reaction and a negative control reaction. The final libraries underwent checking on an Agilent 4200 TapeStation D1000 ScreenTape, volumetric pooling, and quantification by qPCR. Sequencing was performed on an Illumina NextSeq500 using a MidOutput 150-cycle cartridge, with 156 Read1 cycles, 15 Index1 cycles, and the kit custom primers. The pooled library was loaded at 0.95 to 1 pM with about 20% PhiX control spiked in. In the source study's methods: Vendor-processed data were analyzed in R, and a clonotype was defined as all T cells sharing the same CDR3 nucleotide sequence. In the clone abundance analyses, frequencies in each sample were normalized to that sample's 10,000 most abundant clones. Public T cell clones, which averaged fewer than five per sample, were removed prior to analysis. Tumor-enriched and baseline blood-enriched clonotypes were defined by at least a 32-fold difference in abundance between compartments. A beta-binomial differential abundance model was used to identify clonotypes that were expanded or contracted between blood time points. Similarity between tumor and blood repertoires was quantified using the Baroni-Urbani and Buser coefficient, and groups were compared with two-tailed Wilcoxon tests in R. This immuneACCESS table, as held by TCRdb, lists in-frame sequences with V and J called but not all clones. Of the missing ones, under half trace to an unresolved V gene in checked studies; the others have no known cause. V and J calls and clone size are those listed in that table; D and trimming were worked out from the DNA. Recorded for this sample are 120,000 to 150,000 clones; roughly 83% of them occurred a single time. Around 21% of the sample comes from the top ten.

Trimming accounts for 4 bases at V and 5 bases at J, while the number of junction bases matched to no gene is 4. From cysteine to phenylalanine, the CDR3 is 13 amino acids long. Left in the record is the CDR3 DNA by itself, 39 bases read in frame from the first base. The germline V gene encodes CDR1 SGHTA and CDR2 FQGNSA. What the time point label conveys for this sample: baseline pretreatment blood. The treatment or condition label for this specimen denotes: 15 Gy SBRT to primary tumor, nephrectomy 4 weeks later. To follow tumor-enriched clonotypes, serial peripheral blood was collected from radiation-treated patients at baseline and at 2 weeks and 4 weeks after SBRT. Every patient had renal cell carcinoma of clear cell pathology. Genomic DNA for TCR sequencing was prepared using the QIAamp DNA Blood Mini Kit (Qiagen). The analyses included just those samples that passed every quality control check.

The sequence links TRBV7-2 to TRBJ1-1; 7 central nucleotides agree with TRBD1. The sequence came from a woman aged 45-60 years with renal cell carcinoma. The sequenced sample was blood, obtained from a patient whose treatment included radiotherapy and nephrectomy. The DNA sequence is TGTGCCAGCAGCTCACAGGGGCGGACTGAAGCTTTCTTT. Translated, it reads CASSSQGRTEAFF. With the rest looked up from the reference TRBV7-2 and TRBJ1-1 genes rather than sequenced, the full variable domain is GAGVSQSPSNKVTEKGKDVELRCDPISGHTALYWYRQSLGQGLEFLIYFQGNSAPDKSGLPSDRFSAERTGGSVSTLTIQRTQQEDSAVYLCASSSQGRTEAFFGQGTRLTVV.